The sequence of this T cell receptor beta chain was determined in a study of blood T cell repertoires in COVID-19. Some clones are missing from TCRdb's copy, which holds only in-frame ones; the method was immunoSEQ multiplex PCR. The sample has about 190,000 clones, 75% to 90% seen once; the top ten hold less than 7%. CDR1 is SGHRS, CDR2 YFSETQ, per germline. The CDR3 consists of 15 residues. V was pared by 4 bases and J by 4 bases, with 17 bases between. The chain employs TRBV5-1 and TRBJ2-5; tentative D call: TRBD2 (5 bases). The sequence was obtained from a man between 60 and 75 years old with acute or convalescent COVID-19. The material sequenced was peripheral blood. CDR3 sequence (DNA): TGCGCCAGCAGCCCGGCGGGTGGGCAGAGAGAGACCCAGTACTTC. Translating it yields CASSPAGGQRETQYF.